This passage covers 29 T cell receptor beta chains from one sample sequenced in a study of CD8+ T cells in alopecia areata. It was cDNA, reverse transcribed from extracted RNA, that served as the sequencing template. Clones were sequenced by immunoSEQ multiplex PCR, and TCRdb holds only the in-frame ones, with some missing. The sample records some 180,000 clones, approximately 60% being singletons. Sequenced material: CD8+ T cells sorted from blood. The origin of the receptors is a human donor in good health.

This chain uses TRBV6-5 with TRBJ2-1, with a possible D match to TRBD2 (6 bases). The CDR3 has 16 amino acids. Deletions cut 0 bases from V and 5 bases from J, with 14 bases between. Germline V lookup: CDR1 MNHEY, CDR2 SVGAGI. In DNA, the CDR3 is TGTGCCAGCAGTTACTCGCCGGACTCGGGGGACAATGAGCAGTTCTTC. Translated: CASSYSPDSGDNEQFF.

This chain uses TRBV9 with TRBJ2-1; TRBD2 matches 12 bases. Germline loops: CDR1 SGDLS, CDR2 YYNGEE. Trimming removed 4 bases from V and 7 bases from J; junction bases left unmatched: 6. This CDR3 region has 15 residues. DNA for the CDR3: TGTGCCAGCAGCTATCTAGCGGGGGGGCCGAATGAGCAGTTCTTC. It yields the protein CASSYLAGGPNEQFF.

The chain joins TRBV9 to TRBJ2-5; D is unresolved. The CDR3 has 13 residues. Germline lookup yields CDR1 SGDLS and CDR2 YYNGEE. The V end was cut by 3 bases, the J end by 1 base, with 7 bases between. CDR3: CASSDQTQETQYF. The CDR3 nucleotides are TGTGCCAGCAGCGACCAAACCCAAGAGACCCAGTACTTC.

The CDR3 here is CASSSSGDLGNEQFF. The CDR3 DNA follows: TGTGCCAGCAGTTCGAGCGGGGATCTGGGTAATGAGCAGTTCTTC. The gene calls are TRBV5-4 and TRBJ2-1; 7 bases are a match to TRBD2. The CDR3 extends over 15 amino acids. Losses at the gene ends were 5 bases for V and 7 bases for J; bases not matched to a gene: 12. Germline V gene lookup returns CDR1 SGHNT and CDR2 YYREEE (reference sequence).

This rearrangement joins TRBV12-5 to TRBJ1-1; the D gene is possibly TRBD1 (5 bases). CDR1 and CDR2 from the germline V gene are LGHNT and FRNRAP. The CDR3 is 13 residues long. V was trimmed by 3 bases and J by 1 base, leaving 6 bases between them. Here the CDR3 reads CASGFGGNTEAFF. The CDR3 nucleotides read TGTGCTAGTGGTTTTGGGGGGAACACTGAAGCTTTCTTT.

J is TRBJ2-7 and V is TRBV19; D gene uncertain. Trimming shortened V by 1 base and J by 4 bases, and 8 bases separated the two germline ends. The germline V gene encodes CDR1 LNHDA and CDR2 SQIVND (reference sequence). The CDR3 length is 13 residues. DNA for the CDR3: TGTGCCAGTAGTATAGGAGTCGGGTACGAGCAGTACTTC. Translation: CASSIGVGYEQYF.

V is TRBV30 and J is TRBJ1-2; 9 bases match TRBD1. CDR1 is GTSNPN and CDR2 is SVGIG in the germline V gene (reference sequence). The J segment lost 7 bases and the V segment lost 0 bases, leaving 9 bases of the junction unmatched. The CDR3 has 15 residues. CDR3 sequence: CAWSVFGQGTGGYTF. For the CDR3, the DNA is TGTGCCTGGAGTGTATTCGGACAGGGGACCGGTGGCTACACCTTC.

V is TRBV29-1 and J is TRBJ1-4; D gene uncertain. The CDR3 has 10 residues. The germline V gene has CDR1 SQVTM and CDR2 ANQGSEA. V was cut by 4 bases and J by 8 bases, with 5 bases left in between. This CDR3 is CSVAKEKLFF. DNA for the CDR3: TGCAGCGTTGCAAAGGAAAAACTGTTTTTT.

The gene calls are TRBV29-1 and TRBJ1-3, with 12 nucleotides matching TRBD1. Germline trimming cut 1 base from V and 2 bases from J; bases unmatched to any gene: 6. The V gene's germline CDR1 is SQVTM and CDR2 ANQGSEA. This CDR3 is 17 amino acids long. The CDR3, as DNA: TGCAGCGTTGAAGCTCGGGACAGGGGGCTCGCTGGAAACACCATATATTTT. Translation gives CSVEARDRGLAGNTIYF.

J is TRBJ2-3 and V is TRBV10-3; the D gene is possibly TRBD2 (5 bases). V lost 0 bases and J lost 0, with 10 bases in between. CDR3 length: 16 amino acids. Germline loops: CDR1 ENHRY, CDR2 SYGVKD. The CDR3 DNA reads TGTGCCATCAGTGAGTCGAGAGGGCCAAGCACAGATACGCAGTATTTT. Amino acid sequence: CAISESRGPSTDTQYF.

This clone was counted a few times. J is TRBJ2-4 and V is TRBV29-1; D is perhaps TRBD1 (5 bases). Trimming shortened V by 3 bases and J by 4 bases, and 10 bases separated the two germline ends. The CDR3 sequence is 13 residues long. Germline V lookup: CDR1 SQVTM, CDR2 ANQGSEA. CDR3 DNA: TGCAGCGTTGAGCCAGGGTCGAAAAACATTCAGTACTTC. As protein: CSVEPGSKNIQYF.

This clone occurred once. The chain carries TRBV15 and TRBJ2-7, with D maybe TRBD1 (5 bases). Germline CDR1 and CDR2: LNHNV and YYDKDF (reference sequence). Trimming removed 2 bases from V and 1 base from J, with 9 bases in between. CDR3 length equals 14 residues. The CDR3 bases are TGTGCCACCAGCAGAACCCAGGGTTCCTACGAGCAGTACTTC. Protein: CATSRTQGSYEQYF.

The V gene is TRBV15, the J gene TRBJ1-1, with no clear D. The CDR3 sequence is 13 residues long. V was trimmed by 3 bases and J by 1 base, leaving 6 bases between them. Germline V CDR1 and CDR2: LNHNV, YYDKDF (reference sequence). The CDR3 spells CATSRVPNTEAFF. CDR3 nucleotide sequence: TGTGCCACCAGCAGGGTCCCGAACACTGAAGCTTTCTTT. Full variable domain (missing parts from reference TRBV15 and TRBJ1-1): DAMVIQNPRYQVTQFGKPVTLSCSQTLNHNVMYWYQQKSSQAPKLLFHYYDKDFNNEADTPDNFQSRRPNTSFCFLDIRSPGLGDTAMYLCATSRVPNTEAFFGQGTRLTVV.

As DNA, the CDR3 is TGTGCTAGTGGTTTCCAGGGAGCTGGGGCCAACGTCCTGACTTTC. Protein: CASGFQGAGANVLTF. V usage is TRBV12-5 and J usage is TRBJ2-6; D could derive from TRBD1 or TRBD2 (5 bases each). The V gene's germline CDR1 is LGHNT and CDR2 FRNRAP. V lost 3 bases and J 2 bases, leaving 8 bases between the germline ends. The CDR3 is 15 amino acids.

The chain has TRBV12-5 and TRBJ2-3, with 8 bases matching TRBD2. CDR1 is LGHNT and CDR2 is FRNRAP in the germline V gene. The length of the CDR3 is 15 residues. Trimming took 9 bases from V and 5 from J; bases not matched to a gene: 13. CDR3 in amino acids: CASQLGLALGDTQYF. The DNA of the CDR3 is TGTGCTAGCCAGCTCGGACTAGCTCTGGGAGATACGCAGTATTTT.

Only a few counts were recorded for this clone. Within the sample, other DNA sequences also encode this same CDR3. The chain links TRBV10-3 to TRBJ1-1, with TRBD1 as a possible D gene (6 bases). V gave up 0 bases and J gave up 4 bases, with 6 bases separating them. CDR1 is ENHRY, CDR2 SYGVKD, per germline. This CDR3 comprises 13 residues. The CDR3 coding sequence is TGTGCCATCAGTGAGTCAGGGGGCACTGAAGCTTTCTTT. Amino acid sequence: CAISESGGTEAFF.

The chain has TRBV19 and TRBJ2-5; 7 bases map to TRBD2. The CDR3 consists of 13 residues. Germline values: CDR1 LNHDA, CDR2 SQIVND (reference sequence). J lost 10 bases, V lost 6 bases, and 11 bases had no gene match. The CDR3, as DNA: TGTGCCAGTAGGCCAAGCGGGGACCGGAGCCAGTACTTC. This codes for CASRPSGDRSQYF.

This chain joins TRBV23-1 and TRBJ1-2; TRBD1 matches 7 bases. TRBV23-1 counts as an open reading frame of uncertain function. V shed 4 bases, J shed 0 bases, and the junction held 5 bases outside the gene matches. The CDR3 spans 15 residues. The CDR3 DNA sequence: TGCGCCAGCAGTCGGCCGGGACAGACTAACTATGGCTACACCTTC. Translating gives CASSRPGQTNYGYTF.

This clone came up a few times. The CDR3 nucleotides are TGTGCCAGCAGCCAAGGACTAGAATTCGCCGAGCAGTACTTC. Translated: CASSQGLEFAEQYF. The rearrangement links TRBV4-2 to TRBJ2-7; tentatively, D is TRBD2 (6 bases). V gave up 1 base and J gave up 6 bases, with 13 bases separating them. This CDR3 comprises 14 residues. Looked up from germline, CDR1 is LGHNA and CDR2 is YNFKEQ.

The CDR3 region is CASSPPGTTPYNEQFF. CDR3 in DNA: TGTGCCAGCAGCCCCCCCGGGACCACTCCCTACAATGAGCAGTTCTTC. This chain connects TRBV9 to TRBJ2-1, with D perhaps given as TRBD1 or TRBD2 (5 bases each). The germline V gene has CDR1 SGDLS and CDR2 YYNGEE. The CDR3 runs 16 residues. The V end was cut by 4 bases, the J end by 2 bases, with 16 bases between.

The rearrangement links TRBV23-1 to TRBJ2-5, with unresolved D. Being an ORF, TRBV23-1 has a function that is uncertain. Between the trimmed V and J ends, which lost 1 base and 2 bases, there was a span of 8 bases. This CDR3 spans 14 amino acids. The CDR3 loop is CASSQWAVQETQYF. The CDR3 nucleotides read TGCGCCAGCAGTCAATGGGCGGTTCAAGAGACCCAGTACTTC.

The rearrangement links TRBV5-6 to TRBJ1-3; D remains unclear. Germline V gene lookup returns CDR1 SGHDT and CDR2 YYEEEE. The CDR3 length is 15 residues. Trimming pared 4 bases from V and 4 bases from J, leaving 15 bases between. As DNA, the CDR3 is TGTGCCAGCAGCCCAGAAGGAGGATCAGGAAACACCATATATTTT. It codes for CASSPEGGSGNTIYF.

The gene calls are TRBV29-1 and TRBJ1-2; D is unresolved. The V end was cut by 5 bases, the J end by 6 bases, with 10 bases between. Per the germline V gene, CDR1 is SQVTM and CDR2 is ANQGSEA. The CDR3 loop spans 11 amino acids. This CDR3 reads CSVSTQHGYTF. CDR3 DNA: TGCAGCGTTTCAACCCAGCATGGCTACACCTTC.

The rearrangement links TRBV29-1 to TRBJ2-5; D gene uncertain. The V gene's germline CDR1 is SQVTM and CDR2 ANQGSEA. CDR3 length equals 14 residues. V was cut by 1 base and J by 4 bases, with 13 bases left in between. DNA of the CDR3: TGCAGCGTTGAAGGGGTCGGATCCTTAGAGACCCAGTACTTC. Translating it yields CSVEGVGSLETQYF.

The table lists this clone with a few counts. This chain connects TRBV7-9 to TRBJ2-1; 7 nucleotides align to TRBD1. The ends lost 1 base at V and 10 bases at J; junction bases unmatched: 7. The V gene's germline CDR1 is SEHNR and CDR2 FQNEAQ (reference sequence). This CDR3 contains 14 residues. Here the CDR3 reads CASSLEGAQGEQFF. The CDR3 nucleotides are TGTGCCAGCAGCTTAGAGGGGGCGCAGGGCGAGCAGTTCTTC.

The chain uses TRBV7-9 and TRBJ1-1; no clear D. Germline values: CDR1 SEHNR, CDR2 FQNEAQ (reference sequence). This CDR3 contains 14 residues. The V end was cut by 5 bases, the J end by 1 base, with 11 bases between. Written as DNA, the CDR3 is TGTGCCAGCAGCCCTGAGGGAAGGAACACTGAAGCTTTCTTT. Translated: CASSPEGRNTEAFF. Full variable domain (missing parts from reference TRBV7-9 and TRBJ1-1): DTGVSQNPRHKITKRGQNVTFRCDPISEHNRLYWYRQTLGQGPEFLTYFQNEAQLEKSRLLSDRFSAERPKGSFSTLEIQRTEQGDSAMYLCASSPEGRNTEAFFGQGTRLTVV.

This clone was counted a single time. This chain uses TRBV13 with TRBJ1-5; possibly TRBD1 for D (6 bases). V was shortened by 0 bases and J by 5 bases, with 8 bases between the two germline ends. The V gene's germline CDR1 is PRHDT and CDR2 FYEKMQ (reference sequence). The CDR3 is 14 residues long. The CDR3 DNA is TGTGCCAGCAGCTTAGGACAGGGCGATCAGCCCCAGCATTTT. Residues: CASSLGQGDQPQHF.

This clone appeared a few times. V gene TRBV4-1 combines with J gene TRBJ2-7; D may be TRBD2 (6 bases). Germline V gives CDR1 MGHRA, CDR2 YSYEKL. The CDR3 consists of 13 residues. Deletions cut 3 bases from V and 10 bases from J, with 16 bases between. CDR3 amino acids: CASSQTGERQQYF. The CDR3 nucleotides read TGCGCCAGCAGCCAGACGGGGGAGAGGCAACAGTACTTC.

The chain employs TRBV7-9 and TRBJ2-1; TRBD2 is a possible D gene (7 bases). CDR1 is SEHNR, CDR2 FQNEAQ, per germline (reference sequence). V was cut by 4 bases and J by 6 bases, with 10 bases left in between. The CDR3 is made up of 13 amino acids. In nucleotides, the CDR3 is TGTGCCAGCAGCTACGGGGGGCTCAATGAGCAGTTCTTC. Protein: CASSYGGLNEQFF.